What follows are 18 T cell receptor beta chains derived from one specimen sequenced in a study of response to subunit inactivated influenza vaccine. Using its own MiXCR run on the RT-PCR reads, TCRdb lists one record per CDR3 protein. This table holds roughly 650,000 distinct CDR3 sequences, 15% to 19% found once. Sequenced here: PBMCs from blood, sampled about 12 days after vaccination. The source is a man aged 50 to 59 who received an inactivated influenza vaccine.

The chain employs TRBV5-1 and TRBJ2-1; 7 bases are a match to TRBD2. The CDR3 is 14 residues long. CDR1 is SGHRS and CDR2 is YFSETQ in the germline V gene. The V gene end was trimmed by 8 bases and the J gene end by 3 bases; junction bases not matched to a gene: 8. CDR3 coding DNA: TGCGCCAGAGGGGACCGGACTAGCTACAATGAGCAGTTCTTC. Translating gives CARGDRTSYNEQFF.

CDR3 in DNA: TGCGCCAGCAGCCAAGATGACGGGAGCTCCTACGAGCAGTACTTC. Its protein is CASSQDDGSSYEQYF. The chain combines TRBV4-3 with TRBJ2-7; a weak D match, TRBD2 (6 bases). Looked up from germline, CDR1 is LGHNA and CDR2 is YSLEER. The CDR3 spans 15 residues. Trimming took 0 bases from V and 0 from J, leaving 9 bases between them.

This clonotype was found a few times. The chain carries TRBV7-2 and TRBJ2-7; D gene uncertain. The V end lost 1 base, the J end lost 2 bases, and 12 bases lay between the germline ends. Per the germline V gene, CDR1 is SGHTA and CDR2 is FQGNSA. This CDR3 has 15 amino acids. The CDR3 region has the DNA TGTGCCAGCAGCTTAGGACTCGGTAGGCCCTACGAGCAGTACTTC. It encodes CASSLGLGRPYEQYF. Full variable domain (remainder filled in from reference TRBV7-2 and TRBJ2-7): GAGVSQSPSNKVTEKGKDVELRCDPISGHTALYWYRQSLGQGLEFLIYFQGNSAPDKSGLPSDRFSAERTGGSVSTLTIQRTQQEDSAVYLCASSLGLGRPYEQYFGPGTRLTVT.

The CDR3 region is CSARHLGQSSYEQYF. In DNA, the CDR3 is TGCAGTGCTCGTCACTTGGGACAGAGCTCCTACGAGCAGTACTTC. V gene TRBV20-1 combines with J gene TRBJ2-7, with TRBD1 matching 7 bases. Trimming removed 5 bases from V and 0 bases from J; junction bases left unmatched: 10. Germline CDR1 and CDR2: DFQATT and SNEGSKA (reference sequence). This CDR3 is 15 amino acids long.

In this sample, this clonotype turned up a few times. This chain links TRBV12-3 or TRBV12-4 with TRBJ1-6; TRBD1 might be the D (5 bases). The CDR3 covers 15 residues. Trimming removed 5 bases at V and 6 bases at J, with 14 bases between. CDR3 sequence: CASSPREGINSPLHF. The CDR3 DNA sequence: TGTGCCAGCAGTCCCAGGGAGGGGATTAATTCACCCCTCCACTTT.

The sample holds many counts of this clonotype. This chain joins TRBV4-2 and TRBJ2-1; 8 nucleotides line up with TRBD2. Losses at the gene ends were 1 base for V and 7 bases for J; bases not matched to a gene: 6. The V gene's germline CDR1 is LGHNA and CDR2 YNFKEQ. CDR3 size: 15 residues. The CDR3 sequence: CASSQGAGGRNEQFF. The CDR3 coding sequence is TGTGCCAGCAGCCAAGGTGCGGGAGGTCGAAATGAGCAGTTCTTC.

The chain joins TRBV20-1 to TRBJ2-2; the match to TRBD1 covers 9 bases. CDR3 size: 15 residues. Per the germline V gene, CDR1 is DFQATT and CDR2 is SNEGSKA (reference sequence). J gave up 6 bases and V 0 bases, and 5 bases lay outside the gene matches. The CDR3 sequence: CSARDPGTGPGELFF. The CDR3 DNA sequence: TGCAGTGCTAGAGATCCCGGGACAGGGCCCGGGGAGCTGTTTTTT.

The CDR3 DNA follows: TGTGCCAGCAGTTCTCGGACAGGGAGAGATGGCTACACCTTC. As protein: CASSSRTGRDGYTF. The chain employs TRBV12-3 or TRBV12-4 and TRBJ1-2; 8 bases map to TRBD1. V was pared by 4 bases and J by 6 bases, with 7 bases of the junction left unmatched. This CDR3 region has 14 residues.

The V gene is TRBV28, the J gene TRBJ2-7, with a possible D match to TRBD2 (5 bases). Per the germline V gene, CDR1 is MDHEN and CDR2 is SYDVKM. V gave up 2 bases and J gave up 7 bases, with 9 bases separating them. The length of the CDR3 is 12 residues. The CDR3 coding sequence is TGTGCCAGCAGTTTACGGGGAACAGAGCAGTACTTC. This codes for CASSLRGTEQYF.

The chain is built from TRBV3-1 and TRBJ1-5; D is unresolved. Germline assignment: CDR1 LGHDT and CDR2 YNNKEL (reference sequence). Trimming took 4 bases from V and 16 from J, leaving 20 bases between them. The length of the CDR3 is 13 residues. The DNA for the CDR3 is TGTGCCAGCAGCCCCGACCGGTACAGCGGGTTACATTTT. Encoded protein: CASSPDRYSGLHF. Full variable domain (missing parts from reference TRBV3-1 and TRBJ1-5): DTAVSQTPKYLVTQMGNDKSIKCEQNLGHDTMYWYKQDSKKFLKIMFSYNNKELIINETVPNRFSPKSPDKAHLNLHINSLELGDSAVYFCASSPDRYSGLHFGDGTRLSIL.

This clonotype has a handful of counts. The junction shows a germline mismatch at one end, possibly a read error. This rearrangement joins TRBV7-8 to TRBJ2-1, with TRBD2 matching 10 bases. The CDR3 extends over 14 amino acids. The germline V gene encodes CDR1 SGHVS and CDR2 FQNEAQ. In DNA form, the CDR3 reads TGTGCCAGCAGCGTAGCGGGGGGCTACGGTGAGCAGTTCTTC. It codes for CASSVAGGYGEQFF.

As DNA, the CDR3 is TGTGCCAGCAGCAAAACCGGGACAGGGGGCGCAGATACGCAGTATTTT. Amino acid sequence: CASSKTGTGGADTQYF. This chain connects TRBV5-5 to TRBJ2-3; TRBD1 matches at 12 bases. V lost 4 bases and J lost 4; bases outside the gene matches: 7. The CDR3 has 16 residues. In germline, CDR1 is SGHKS, CDR2 YYEKEE (reference sequence).

This chain joins TRBV30 and TRBJ2-7; D not resolved. Germline V lookup: CDR1 GTSNPN, CDR2 SVGIG (reference sequence). V gave up 2 bases and J gave up 0 bases, with 5 bases separating them. The CDR3 loop spans 12 amino acids. The CDR3 here is CAWSKNSYEQYF. The CDR3 nucleotides are TGTGCCTGGAGTAAGAACTCCTACGAGCAGTACTTC.

The gene calls are TRBV7-2 and TRBJ2-2; a possible D gene is TRBD2 (6 bases). V lost 2 bases and J lost 6, with 13 bases in between. Germline CDR1 reads SGHTA; CDR2 reads FQGNSA. The CDR3 runs 15 residues. The CDR3 DNA reads as TGTGCCAGCAGCTTACTGGCGGGGCTATCCGGGGAGCTGTTTTTT. Translated: CASSLLAGLSGELFF.

The chain employs TRBV6-2 or TRBV6-3 and TRBJ1-5, with a possible D match to TRBD1 (6 bases). The CDR3 length is 15 residues. V was cut by 2 bases and J by 4 bases, with 12 bases left in between. Germline CDR1 and CDR2: MNHEY and SVGEGT. The CDR3 reads CASSYTNRANQPQHF. The CDR3 nucleotides read TGTGCCAGCAGTTACACCAACAGGGCTAATCAGCCCCAGCATTTT.

The gene calls are TRBV29-1 and TRBJ2-6, with D possibly TRBD1 on 5 matching bases. Trimming left V 4 bases short and J 2 bases short, with 9 bases between. In germline, CDR1 is SQVTM, CDR2 ANQGSEA. This CDR3 region has 14 residues. The CDR3 nucleotides read TGCAGCGTTGTTGACAGCCCTGGGGCCAACGTCCTGACTTTC. This sequence encodes CSVVDSPGANVLTF.

This clonotype was detected a few times. The V gene is TRBV4-3, the J gene TRBJ2-2; D call uncertain. There are 18 residues in the CDR3. Germline CDR1 LGHNA, CDR2 YSLEER. Trimming left V 0 bases short and J 1 base short, with 15 bases between. CDR3 bases: TGCGCCAGCAGCCAAGATCGCGGCAGAACAGTGAACACCGGGGAGCTGTTTTTT. Amino acids: CASSQDRGRTVNTGELFF.

This clonotype has at least ten counts. This chain links TRBV29-1 with TRBJ2-3, with D tentatively TRBD2 (5 bases). The germline V gene encodes CDR1 SQVTM and CDR2 ANQGSEA. This CDR3 contains 14 residues. V shed 6 bases and J shed 4 bases, with 17 bases lying between them. CDR3 bases: TGCAGCGTCGCCCGGGGTATGGGTTCAGATACGCAGTATTTT. Translating it yields CSVARGMGSDTQYF.